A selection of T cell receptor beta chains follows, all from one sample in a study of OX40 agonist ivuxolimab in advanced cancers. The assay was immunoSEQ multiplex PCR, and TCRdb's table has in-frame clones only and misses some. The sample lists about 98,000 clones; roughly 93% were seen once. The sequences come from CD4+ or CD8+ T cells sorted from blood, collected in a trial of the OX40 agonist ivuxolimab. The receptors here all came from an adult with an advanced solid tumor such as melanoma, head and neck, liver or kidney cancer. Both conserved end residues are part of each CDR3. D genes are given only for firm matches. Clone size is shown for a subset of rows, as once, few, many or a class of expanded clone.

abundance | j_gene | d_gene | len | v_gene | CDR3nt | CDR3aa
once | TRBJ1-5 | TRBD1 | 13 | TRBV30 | TGTGCCTCCCAGGGACAGCTCAATCAGCCCCAGCATTTT | CASQGQLNQPQHF
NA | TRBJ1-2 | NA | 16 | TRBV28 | TGTGCCAGCAGTTTACGGGGGATAAGCATAGGCTATGGCTACACCTTC | CASSLRGISIGYGYTF
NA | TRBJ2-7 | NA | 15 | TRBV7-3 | TGTGCCAGCAGCCCGGCCGGTACAGGGAGAGGCGAGCAGTACTTC | CASSPAGTGRGEQYF
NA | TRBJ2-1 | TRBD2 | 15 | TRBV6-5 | TGTGCCAGCAGTTTAATAGCGGGAGGGTACAATGAGCAGTTCTTC | CASSLIAGGYNEQFF
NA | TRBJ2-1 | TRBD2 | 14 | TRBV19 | TGTGCCAGTTCCGGGACTCTAGCGGGAGCGTTCCAGTTCTTC | CASSGTLAGAFQFF
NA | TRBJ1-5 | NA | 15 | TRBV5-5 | TGTGCCAGCAGCCACTCGGGGGGCGCAGATCAGCCCCAGCATTTT | CASSHSGGADQPQHF
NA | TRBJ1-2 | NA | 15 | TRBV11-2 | TGTGCCAGCAGCTTACGGGGAAACAGCTACTATGGCTACACCTTC | CASSLRGNSYYGYTF
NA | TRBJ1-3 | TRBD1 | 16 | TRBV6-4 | TGTGCCAGCAGTGAACAGGGGTCCTACTCTGGAAACACCATATATTTT | CASSEQGSYSGNTIYF
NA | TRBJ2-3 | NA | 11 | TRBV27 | TGTGCCAGCAGTTTGGGTGGTACGCAGTATTTT | CASSLGGTQYF
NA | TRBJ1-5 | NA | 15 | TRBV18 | TGTGCCAGCTCACCACCGTCACAGGGAGGTCAGCCCCAGCATTTT | CASSPPSQGGQPQHF
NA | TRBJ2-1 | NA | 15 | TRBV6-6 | TGTGCCAGCAGTTCGCAATGGACATCCTACAATGAGCAGTTCTTC | CASSSQWTSYNEQFF
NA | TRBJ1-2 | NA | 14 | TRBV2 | TGTGCCAGCAGTGAACGGGGCAGCAACTATGGCTACACCTTC | CASSERGSNYGYTF
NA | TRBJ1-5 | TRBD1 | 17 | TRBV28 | TGTGCCAGCAGTTTTTGGTTAGGGGGCGAGAAAAATCAGCCCCAGCATTTT | CASSFWLGGEKNQPQHF
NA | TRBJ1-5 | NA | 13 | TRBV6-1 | TGTGCCAGCAGTGAAGGGCTGGGCCAGCCCCAGCATTTT | CASSEGLGQPQHF
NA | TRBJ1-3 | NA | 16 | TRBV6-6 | TGTGCCAGCAGTTACCCCCCAGGTCGTGTTAGAAACACCATATATTTT | CASSYPPGRVRNTIYF
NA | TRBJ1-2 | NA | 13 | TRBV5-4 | TGTGCCAGCAGCGTGACGGGAAACTATGGCTACACCTTC | CASSVTGNYGYTF
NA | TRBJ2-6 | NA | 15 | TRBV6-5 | TGTGCCAGCAGTCGCCTCGGGGCTGGGGCCAACGTCCTGACTTTC | CASSRLGAGANVLTF
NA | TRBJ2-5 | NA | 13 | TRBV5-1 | TGCGCCAGCAGCTTGGGACCTCAAGAGACCCAGTACTTC | CASSLGPQETQYF